This TCR beta chain comes out of a study of T cells in women clearing cervical HPV infection (dated by TCRdb to between 2018 and 2020). Broadly, across the study: The cases were 25 to 30 women with histologically confirmed HPV16-related CIN3 or worse, and 2 of these cases were invasive cancers. Since only a few of the women had HLA typing available, the possibility that HLA type was acting as a confounder could not be ruled out. The parent cohort enrolled roughly 9,300 women aged 18 or older in Guanacaste, Costa Rica, in about 1993 to 1994 and followed the women for approximately seven years. The controls were around 26 women whose single incident HPV16 infection cleared within 12 months with no development of precancer or cancer. This exploratory proof-of-principle case-control study, nested within the Guanacaste HPV Natural History Study in Costa Rica, compared TCR repertoires among women with different cervical HPV16 outcomes. Blood from cases was collected at the visit where the lesion was first found, while blood from controls was collected once the infection could no longer be detected. Five blinded duplicates per group were added as quality controls, giving around 60 samples: 50 or so participants and ten or so replicates. Cases had a median age of approximately 35 years compared with 38 to 40 for controls, and baseline characteristics showed no significant differences between the groups. Among cases, blood sampling came a median of roughly 150 days after lesion detection, with an interquartile range of about 85 to 200 days. Cases were matched to controls by age within five years and by the year the sample was collected.

Using the immunoSEQ assay, multiplex PCR amplified TCR beta CDR3 regions from an average of approximately 1,200 ng of genomic DNA per sample. To correct primer bias, the assay used a complete synthetic TCR repertoire to set an amplification baseline. The amplicons were sequenced on the Illumina platform. The original methods were these. Error correction of the sequences involved clustering with frequency ratios plus a modified nearest-neighbor algorithm, after which the sequences were analyzed in the immunoSEQ Analyzer using IMGT gene definitions. At each rarefaction depth, TCR richness and evenness were averaged across 20 rarefaction repeats, and any sample with fewer sequences than the depth was left out. Relative abundances of V, D and J genes were compared between groups using Wilcoxon rank sum tests, with FDR correction applied. An intraclass correlation of around 96% for TCR richness and an average of around 80% across 65 to 70 gene segments were obtained from the blinded duplicates. The clones in this table, taken by TCRdb from immuneACCESS, are in-frame only. Not every clone is retained; where verified, under half of the shortfall comes from an unresolved V gene, and the cause of the rest is unknown. From that table come the V and J calls and clone size; the DNA was used to work out D and trimming. The sample's table covers tens of thousands of clones. The leading ten clones occupy 3.5% to 5% of the sample.

What the study reported, not specific to this receptor: TCR repertoire richness was significantly higher in CIN3+ cases than in controls across sequencing depths, while evenness did not differ. Cases had lower TRBV6-7 relative abundance than controls (around 0.11% versus 0.15%; Bonferroni P = 0.0008). Whether associations preceded infection or resulted from infection could not be shown with the cross-sectional design, and effector/memory subsets and HPV-specific T cells were not isolated. Random forest classifiers that combined richness and V gene abundances separated cases from controls with an estimated AUC of around 0.83. Because the number of T cells per sample was unknown, the richness differences could reflect varying T-cell content rather than repertoire biology.

A remark on this clone: No antigen is known for it. With the read ending 3 residues before the CDR3 end, the germline J gene is used to fill in that end.

Every participant had a single incident cervical HPV16 infection, and prevalent HPV16 infections were excluded. Cervical HPV DNA was detected by MY09/MY11 PCR, and genotyping was performed by dot-blot hybridization. Approximately 16 mL of heparinized blood were centrifuged, and the buffy coat was aliquoted, frozen at -30°C, then stored at -80°C. QIAGEN kits were used to extract genomic DNA from buffy coat specimens. The CDR3 starts with the cysteine, ends with the phenylalanine, and has 14 residues. Part of the CDR3 DNA is given, 33 bases translated from base 1. Via the germline V gene (reference sequence), CDR1 is SGHKS and CDR2 YYEKEE.

Sequencing was performed on blood buffy coat. This TCR came from a woman aged 18 to 75 with a cervical HPV16 infection that either progressed to CIN3+ or cleared (not recorded which). The sequence joins TRBV5-5 to TRBJ1-2; TRBD1 is perhaps the D gene, given 6 matching bases. The CDR3 region has the sequence CASSPYRAQTSYTF. The sequenced CDR3 bases are TGTGCCAGCAGCCCATACAGGGCTCAGACGAGT.